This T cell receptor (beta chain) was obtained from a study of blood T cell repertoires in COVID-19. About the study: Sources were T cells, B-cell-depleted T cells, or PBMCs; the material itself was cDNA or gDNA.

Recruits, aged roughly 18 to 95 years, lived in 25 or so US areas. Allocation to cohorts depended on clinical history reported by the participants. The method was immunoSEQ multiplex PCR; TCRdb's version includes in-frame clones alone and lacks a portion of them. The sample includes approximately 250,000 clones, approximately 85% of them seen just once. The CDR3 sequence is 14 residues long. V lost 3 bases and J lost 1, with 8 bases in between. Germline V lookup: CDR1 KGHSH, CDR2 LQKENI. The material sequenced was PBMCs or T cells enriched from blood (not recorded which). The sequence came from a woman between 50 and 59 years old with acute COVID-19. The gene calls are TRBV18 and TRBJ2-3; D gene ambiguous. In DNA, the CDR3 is TGTGCCAGCTCACCCCCAGTCGGCACAGATACGCAGTATTTT. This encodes CASSPPVGTDTQYF.